The next 32 T cell receptor beta chains were all read from a single sample in a study of blood T cell repertoires in COVID-19. TCRdb keeps only in-frame clones here, not all; method: immunoSEQ multiplex PCR. Of around 140,000 clones listed, approximately 90% were seen once; the top ten hold around 2.9%. The specimen was peripheral blood. The receptors derive from a man aged 55 to 70 with active or convalescent COVID-19.

V usage is TRBV28 and J usage is TRBJ1-1; D unresolved. The CDR3 length is 12 residues. Trimming left V 11 bases short and J 8 bases short, with 18 bases between. CDR1 and CDR2 (germline): MDHEN, SYDVKM. The CDR3 sequence is CAAEQAGREAFF. In DNA form, the CDR3 reads TGTGCCGCCGAACAAGCGGGGAGGGAAGCTTTCTTT.

V usage is TRBV18 and J usage is TRBJ2-2, with 7 bases that match TRBD2. The CDR3 has 16 residues. V lost 0 bases, J lost 4 bases, and 5 bases stayed unmatched. Germline values: CDR1 KGHSH, CDR2 LQKENI. The CDR3 sequence is CASSPPAREVTGELFF. For the CDR3, the DNA is TGTGCCAGCTCACCACCGGCCCGGGAGGTCACCGGGGAGCTGTTTTTT.

The chain combines TRBV18 with TRBJ2-2; D unclear. V lost 3 bases and J lost 3, with 8 bases in between. CDR1 is KGHSH and CDR2 is LQKENI in the germline V gene. The CDR3 consists of 14 residues. CDR3 nucleotides: TGTGCCAGCTCACCCCAGGTGGACACCGGGGAGCTGTTTTTT. This encodes CASSPQVDTGELFF. Combining the CDR3 with reference TRBV18 and TRBJ2-2 gives the whole variable domain NAGVMQNPRHLVRRRGQEARLRCSPMKGHSHVYWYRQLPEEGLKFMVYLQKENIIDESGMPKERFSAEFPKEGPSILRIQQVVRGDSAAYFCASSPQVDTGELFFGEGSRLTVL.

CDR3 loop: CATSDPGLAAYNEQFF. The CDR3 DNA is TGTGCCACCAGTGATCCGGGACTAGCGGCCTACAATGAGCAGTTCTTC. V and J are TRBV24-1 and TRBJ2-1; 11 bases are a match to TRBD2. The CDR3 is 16 residues long. Germline lookup yields CDR1 KGHDR and CDR2 SFDVKD. Trimming removed 3 bases from V and 2 bases from J; junction bases left unmatched: 2.

The chain recombines TRBV7-9 with TRBJ2-2; 8 positions match TRBD1. The germline gives CDR1 SEHNR, CDR2 FQNEAQ (reference sequence). After removal of 1 base from V and 3 bases from J, the junction contained 4 bases not matched to a gene. The CDR3 has 16 residues. The CDR3 DNA sequence: TGTGCCAGCAGCTTAGGACAGGGGAGCGACACCGGGGAGCTGTTTTTT. It is translated as CASSLGQGSDTGELFF.

This clone was recorded only once. The V call is TRBV5-1, the J call TRBJ2-7; D is ambiguous. Trimming removed 2 bases at V and 1 base at J, with 10 bases between. The V gene's germline CDR1 is SGHRS and CDR2 YFSETQ. There are 14 residues in the CDR3. DNA of the CDR3: TGCGCCAGCAGCTTTCGCGGTAGTTCCTACGAGCAGTACTTC. Its protein is CASSFRGSSYEQYF. The full variable domain, in which reference TRBV5-1 and TRBJ2-7 provide the parts outside the CDR3, is KAGVTQTPRYLIKTRGQQVTLSCSPISGHRSVSWYQQTPGQGLQFLFEYFSETQRNKGNFPGRFSGRQFSNSRSEMNVSTLELGDSALYLCASSFRGSSYEQYFGPGTRLTVT.

The chain recombines TRBV2 with TRBJ1-6, with D perhaps TRBD1 (6 bases). V was shortened by 3 bases and J by 11 bases, with 14 bases between the two germline ends. The CDR3 is made up of 14 amino acids. From germline, CDR1 is SNHLY and CDR2 FYNNEI. The CDR3 DNA sequence: TGTGCCAGCAGTGAGGCACAGGGAGGGGCACCCCTCCACTTT. Protein sequence: CASSEAQGGAPLHF.

This chain links TRBV30 with TRBJ1-1; 7 bases are a match to TRBD1. V dropped 7 bases and J dropped 11; count of bases not matched to a gene: 16. The CDR3 spans 13 residues. The germline V gene encodes CDR1 GTSNPN and CDR2 SVGIG (reference sequence). This CDR3 reads CASGGTEPLGAFF. Written as DNA, the CDR3 is TGTGCCTCCGGCGGGACAGAGCCACTGGGGGCTTTCTTT.

This clone has a handful of counts. V and J are TRBV14 and TRBJ2-5; D is uncertain. This CDR3 is built from 13 residues. Germline CDR1 SGHDN, CDR2 FVKESK. The V and J ends lost 1 base and 3 bases respectively, with 6 bases between them. The CDR3 loop reads CASSQGSKETQYF. DNA for the CDR3: TGTGCCAGCAGCCAAGGGAGTAAAGAGACCCAGTACTTC. Using reference TRBV14 and TRBJ2-5 for the parts outside the CDR3, the full variable domain is EAGVTQFPSHSVIEKGQTVTLRCDPISGHDNLYWYRRVMGKEIKFLLHFVKESKQDESGMPNNRFLAERTGGTYSTLKVQPAELEDSGVYFCASSQGSKETQYFGPGTRLLVL.

The CDR3 DNA reads TGTGCCATCAGAGGGACAGGGGGCTCCTACGAGCAGTACTTC. Its translation: CAIRGTGGSYEQYF. This chain connects TRBV10-3 to TRBJ2-7, with 11 bases that match TRBD1. Germline V gene lookup returns CDR1 ENHRY and CDR2 SYGVKD. After removal of 6 bases from V and 0 bases from J, the junction contained 1 base not matched to a gene. This CDR3 is 14 amino acids long.

The chain carries TRBV16 and TRBJ1-5; D is uncertain. This CDR3 region has 13 residues. Per the germline V gene, CDR1 is KGHSY and CDR2 is FQNENV. V dropped 2 bases and J dropped 7 bases, with 9 bases sitting between them. CDR3 nucleotides: TGTGCCAGCAGCCAAGGGGAGAACCAGCCCCAGCATTTT. This sequence encodes CASSQGENQPQHF.

Worth noting for this clone: This CDR3 is also generated by other DNA sequences in the sample. The chain has TRBV28 and TRBJ1-5, with D tentatively TRBD1 (6 bases). The CDR3 totals 15 residues. The V gene's germline CDR1 is MDHEN and CDR2 SYDVKM. Deletions cut 3 bases from V and 4 bases from J, with 13 bases between. This CDR3 is CASSFGGHLNQPQHF. CDR3 bases: TGTGCCAGCAGTTTTGGGGGACACCTTAATCAGCCCCAGCATTTT.

J is TRBJ1-1 and V is TRBV27; D unclear. The germline V gene has CDR1 MNHEY and CDR2 SMNVEV (reference sequence). Trimming took 10 bases from V and 0 from J, leaving 12 bases between them. There are 13 residues in the CDR3. Here the CDR3 DNA reads TGTGCCACCTCAGATGATTTGAACACTGAAGCTTTCTTT. Translated, it gives CATSDDLNTEAFF.

This sequence joins TRBV9 and TRBJ1-1, with TRBD1 identical over 7 bases. The CDR3 is made up of 12 amino acids. J lost 4 bases, V lost 10 bases, and 7 bases had no gene match. In germline, CDR1 is SGDLS, CDR2 YYNGEE. The CDR3 DNA sequence: TGTGCCTCCGGGCCAGGGGGCACTGAAGCTTTCTTT. This sequence encodes CASGPGGTEAFF.

This chain joins TRBV18 and TRBJ1-2; D ambiguous. The germline CDR1 and CDR2 sequences are KGHSH and LQKENI. This CDR3 spans 13 amino acids. V was cut by 3 bases and J by 5 bases, with 10 bases left in between. The CDR3 nucleotides read TGTGCCAGCTCACCGGAAGCCAGGTATGGCTACACCTTC. This codes for CASSPEARYGYTF. The full variable domain, in which reference TRBV18 and TRBJ1-2 provide the parts outside the CDR3, is NAGVMQNPRHLVRRRGQEARLRCSPMKGHSHVYWYRQLPEEGLKFMVYLQKENIIDESGMPKERFSAEFPKEGPSILRIQQVVRGDSAAYFCASSPEARYGYTFGSGTRLTVV.

The chain couples TRBV9 to TRBJ2-7; 7 bases line up with TRBD1. This CDR3 spans 14 amino acids. V lost 3 bases to trimming and J lost 3 bases; unmatched junction nucleotides: 6. Germline CDR1 is SGDLS and CDR2 is YYNGEE. The CDR3 bases are TGTGCCAGCAGCGCCGGGACAGAGTTCTACGAGCAGTACTTC. It encodes CASSAGTEFYEQYF.

CDR3: CASSPGTSGGIDTQYF. The CDR3 region has the DNA TGTGCCAGCAGCCCTGGGACTAGCGGGGGCATAGATACGCAGTATTTT. This rearrangement joins TRBV7-2 to TRBJ2-3; 14 nucleotides match TRBD2. In germline, CDR1 is SGHTA, CDR2 FQGNSA. This CDR3 is 16 amino acids long. V gave up 5 bases and J gave up 5 bases; unmatched junction bases: 6.

V gene TRBV3-1 (or the pseudogene TRBV3-2) combines with J gene TRBJ2-2; D gene ambiguous. Trimming removed 8 bases from V and 4 bases from J, with 17 bases in between. Germline V lookup: CDR1 LGHDT, CDR2 YNNKEL (reference sequence). CDR3 size: 15 residues. CDR3 DNA: TGTGCCAGCCAAGGAACAGCCCCCAGCACCGGGGAGCTGTTTTTT. As protein: CASQGTAPSTGELFF.

The chain combines TRBV2 with TRBJ2-3; 7 bases map to TRBD2. Germline V gene data show CDR1 as SNHLY and CDR2 as FYNNEI. CDR3 length equals 13 residues. Germline trimming cut 11 bases from V and 4 bases from J; bases unmatched to any gene: 9. CDR3 sequence reads: CAGGLDAADTQYF. The CDR3 region has the DNA TGTGCCGGCGGACTAGATGCGGCAGATACGCAGTATTTT.

V and J are TRBV5-1 and TRBJ2-3, with 7 nucleotides matching TRBD2. Germline trimming cut 0 bases from V and 2 bases from J; bases unmatched to any gene: 3. CDR3 size: 15 residues. Germline V gene sequence: CDR1 SGHRS, CDR2 YFSETQ. CDR3 loop: CASSLVGGYTDTQYF. The CDR3 DNA reads TGCGCCAGCAGCTTGGTGGGGGGGTACACAGATACGCAGTATTTT.

V is TRBV9 and J is TRBJ2-1; 10 nucleotides line up with TRBD2. J lost 10 bases, V lost 3 bases, and 13 bases had no gene match. In germline, CDR1 is SGDLS, CDR2 YYNGEE. The CDR3 has 16 residues. The DNA of the CDR3 is TGTGCCAGCAGCGCTGGGACTAGCGTACCGGGCCGGGAGCAGTTCTTC. It codes for CASSAGTSVPGREQFF.

The rearrangement links TRBV7-9 to TRBJ2-1; TRBD2 matches 10 bases. Germline V gene sequence: CDR1 SEHNR, CDR2 FQNEAQ (reference sequence). The CDR3 spans 18 residues. V shed 4 bases and J 5 bases; nucleotides not matched to a gene: 14. The CDR3 region has the DNA TGTGCCAGCAGCTCCCGGCTAGCGGGAGAGGGGATGGACAATGAGCAGTTCTTC. Translation: CASSSRLAGEGMDNEQFF.

The rearrangement joins TRBV5-4 to TRBJ1-2, with D tentatively TRBD1 (5 bases). The V gene lost 4 bases and the J gene lost 1 base, with 8 bases spanning the gap. The CDR3 runs to 13 residues. CDR1 SGHNT and CDR2 YYREEE come from the germline V gene (reference sequence). CDR3 bases: TGTGCCAGCAGCACCGACAGTAACTATGGCTACACCTTC. The encoded protein is CASSTDSNYGYTF.

This clone is a singleton in its sample. V is TRBV11-2 and J is TRBJ2-7, with D perhaps matching TRBD1 (6 bases). Per the germline V gene, CDR1 is SGHAT and CDR2 is FQNNGV. This CDR3 spans 18 amino acids. V shed 0 bases and J shed 0 bases, with 18 bases lying between them. The CDR3 is CASSLDRGSRIISYEQYF. CDR3 bases: TGTGCCAGCAGCTTAGATAGGGGGAGCAGGATCATCTCCTACGAGCAGTACTTC.

A remark on this clone: A read error may produce the germline difference seen at one junction end. The chain has TRBV15 and TRBJ2-2, with TRBD2 matching over 13 bases. Germline lookup yields CDR1 LNHNV and CDR2 YYDKDF (reference sequence). The CDR3 contains 17 residues. In nucleotides, the CDR3 is TGTGCCACCAGCAGACAGACTAGCGGGAGGAACTCCGGGGAGCTGTTTTTT. Translated, it gives CATSRQTSGRNSGELFF.

This clone showed up just a few times. J is TRBJ2-3 and V is TRBV6-2 or TRBV6-3; possible D gene TRBD2, 6 bases. The CDR3 covers 20 residues. V was cut by 4 bases and J by 8 bases, with 34 bases left in between. Germline-derived CDR1 and CDR2 are MNHEY and SVGEGT. CDR3 in DNA: TGTGCCAGCAGTTCCTTAGCGGTAATGTGGGGACCGGTCGCAAAGGGTACGCAGTATTTT. It translates to CASSSLAVMWGPVAKGTQYF.

This sequence joins TRBV27 and TRBJ2-1, with 8 bases that match TRBD2. The junction had 9 bases not matched to a gene; V was cut back by 5 bases and J by 3 bases. The length of the CDR3 is 16 residues. The V gene's germline CDR1 is MNHEY and CDR2 SMNVEV (reference sequence). Here the CDR3 reads CASSPSAGAYYNEQFF. CDR3 nucleotides: TGTGCCAGCAGTCCGTCAGCGGGAGCTTACTACAATGAGCAGTTCTTC.

This chain links TRBV2 with TRBJ2-1, with 12 bases identical to TRBD2. The CDR3 runs to 20 residues. The J segment lost 1 base and the V segment lost 5 bases, leaving 15 bases of the junction unmatched. Germline assignment: CDR1 SNHLY and CDR2 FYNNEI. The CDR3 DNA reads TGTGCCAGCAGTTTTTCACGACTAGCGGGAGATCTTGGGTCCTACAATGAGCAGTTCTTC. Protein: CASSFSRLAGDLGSYNEQFF.

The chain couples TRBV12-3 or TRBV12-4 to TRBJ1-5; D is undetermined. This CDR3 is 12 amino acids long. The V and J ends lost 2 bases and 4 bases respectively, with 3 bases between them. CDR3 in amino acids: CASSLLNQPQHF. CDR3 nucleotides: TGTGCCAGCAGTTTACTAAATCAGCCCCAGCATTTT.

The V gene is TRBV6-5, the J gene TRBJ2-3; D gene uncertain. Trimming cost V 5 bases and J 5 bases, with 8 bases left between them. Germline V gives CDR1 MNHEY, CDR2 SVGAGI. The CDR3 has 12 amino acids. CDR3 DNA sequence: TGTGCCAGCAGTCTAGTCGAAGATACGCAGTATTTT. Residues: CASSLVEDTQYF.

The J gene is TRBJ2-1, the V gene TRBV30; 8 bases match TRBD1. Trimming removed 3 bases from V and 4 bases from J; junction bases left unmatched: 5. In germline, CDR1 is GTSNPN, CDR2 SVGIG (reference sequence). The CDR3 totals 14 residues. The CDR3 DNA reads TGTGCCTGGAGGGTACAGGGGGTATACAATGAGCAGTTCTTC. Its protein product is CAWRVQGVYNEQFF.

The chain has TRBV6-2 or TRBV6-3 and TRBJ2-3; the D gene is possibly TRBD2 (5 bases). Germline assignment: CDR1 MNHEY and CDR2 SVGEGT. CDR3 length equals 13 residues. Between the trimmed V and J ends, which lost 2 bases and 4 bases, there was a span of 7 bases. The CDR3 is CASSYRGSDTQYF. The CDR3, as DNA: TGTGCCAGCAGTTACCGCGGGTCAGATACGCAGTATTTT.